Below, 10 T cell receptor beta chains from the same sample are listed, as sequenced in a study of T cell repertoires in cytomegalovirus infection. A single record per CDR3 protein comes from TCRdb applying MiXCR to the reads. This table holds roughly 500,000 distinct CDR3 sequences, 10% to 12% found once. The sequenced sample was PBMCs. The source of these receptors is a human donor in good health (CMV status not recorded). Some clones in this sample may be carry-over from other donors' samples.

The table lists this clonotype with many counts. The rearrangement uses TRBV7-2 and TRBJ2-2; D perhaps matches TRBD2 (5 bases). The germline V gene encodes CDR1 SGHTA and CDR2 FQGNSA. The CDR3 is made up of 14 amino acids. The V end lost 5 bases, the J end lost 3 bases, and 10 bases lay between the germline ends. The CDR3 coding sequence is TGTGCCAGCAGCCCAGCGGCCTACACCGGGGAGCTGTTTTTT. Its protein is CASSPAAYTGELFF.

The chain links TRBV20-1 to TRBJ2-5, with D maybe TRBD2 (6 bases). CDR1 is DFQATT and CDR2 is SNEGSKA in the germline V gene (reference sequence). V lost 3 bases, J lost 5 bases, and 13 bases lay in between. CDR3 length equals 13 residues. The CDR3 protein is CSARGGVGETQYF. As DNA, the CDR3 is TGCAGTGCTAGGGGAGGAGTGGGGGAGACCCAGTACTTC.

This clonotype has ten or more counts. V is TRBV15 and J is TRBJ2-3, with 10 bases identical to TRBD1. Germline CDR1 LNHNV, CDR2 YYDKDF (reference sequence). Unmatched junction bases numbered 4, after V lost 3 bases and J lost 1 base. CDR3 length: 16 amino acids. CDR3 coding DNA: TGTGCCACCAGCAGGGATGGGACAGGGGGCACAGATACGCAGTATTTT. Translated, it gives CATSRDGTGGTDTQYF.

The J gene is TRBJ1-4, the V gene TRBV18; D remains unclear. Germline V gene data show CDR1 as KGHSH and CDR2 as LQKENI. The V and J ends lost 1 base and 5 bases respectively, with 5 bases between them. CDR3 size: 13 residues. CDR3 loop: CASSPQENEKLFF. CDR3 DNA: TGTGCCAGCTCACCACAGGAAAATGAAAAACTGTTTTTT.

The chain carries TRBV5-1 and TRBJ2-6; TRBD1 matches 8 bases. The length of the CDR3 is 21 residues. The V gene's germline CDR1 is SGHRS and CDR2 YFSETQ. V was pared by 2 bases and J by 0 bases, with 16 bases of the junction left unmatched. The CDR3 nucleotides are TGCGCCAGCAGCTTTGACAGGGGCGCGACTTTCGGTTTCTCTGGGGCCAACGTCCTGACTTTC. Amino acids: CASSFDRGATFGFSGANVLTF.

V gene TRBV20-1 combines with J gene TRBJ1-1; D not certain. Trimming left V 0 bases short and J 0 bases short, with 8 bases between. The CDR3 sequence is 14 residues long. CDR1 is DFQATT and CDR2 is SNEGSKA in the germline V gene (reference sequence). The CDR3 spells CSARETEMNTEAFF. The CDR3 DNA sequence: TGCAGTGCTAGAGAGACGGAGATGAACACTGAAGCTTTCTTT.

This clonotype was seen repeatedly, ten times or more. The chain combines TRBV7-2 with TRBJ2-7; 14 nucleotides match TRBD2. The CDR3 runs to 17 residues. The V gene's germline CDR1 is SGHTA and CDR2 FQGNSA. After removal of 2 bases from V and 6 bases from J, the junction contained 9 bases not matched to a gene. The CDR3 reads CASSLNGLAGGGLEQYF. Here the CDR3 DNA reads TGTGCCAGCAGCTTAAATGGACTAGCGGGAGGAGGCCTCGAGCAGTACTTC.

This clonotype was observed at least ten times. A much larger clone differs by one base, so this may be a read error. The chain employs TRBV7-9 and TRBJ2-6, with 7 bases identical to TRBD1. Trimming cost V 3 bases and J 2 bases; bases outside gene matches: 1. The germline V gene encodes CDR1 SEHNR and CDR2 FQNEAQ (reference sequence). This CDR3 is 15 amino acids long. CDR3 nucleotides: TGTGCCAGCAGCTTCGGACAGGCTGGGGCCAACGTCCTGACTTTC. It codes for CASSFGQAGANVLTF.

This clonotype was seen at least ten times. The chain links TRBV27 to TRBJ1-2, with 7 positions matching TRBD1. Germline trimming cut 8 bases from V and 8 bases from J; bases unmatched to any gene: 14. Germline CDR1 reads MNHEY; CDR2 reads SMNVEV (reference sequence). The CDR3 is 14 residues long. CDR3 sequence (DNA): TGTGCCAGCTCCTTTTCGGGGGACAGTTCGGGCTACACCTTC. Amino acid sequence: CASSFSGDSSGYTF.

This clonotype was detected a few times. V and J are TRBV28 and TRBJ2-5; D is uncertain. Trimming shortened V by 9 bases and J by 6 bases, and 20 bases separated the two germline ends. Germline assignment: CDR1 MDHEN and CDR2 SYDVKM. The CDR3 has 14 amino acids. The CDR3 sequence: CASSSGQSSKTQYF. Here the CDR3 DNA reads TGTGCCAGTTCGTCTGGGCAGTCTTCGAAGACCCAGTACTTC.